These T cell receptor beta chains were read from a single sample in a study of blood T cell repertoires in COVID-19. Only in-frame clones appear in the TCRdb table, and some are missing; sequencing was by immunoSEQ multiplex PCR. Here the sample spans about 330,000 clones, more than 85% being singletons. Sample: PBMCs or T cells enriched from blood (not recorded which). Receptors originate from a woman aged 25-40 years who had recovered from COVID-19. The CDR3 runs from the conserved cysteine through the conserved F or W. A D gene is named only where the DNA matches it firmly. Where a row states a size, it is once, few, many or the class of an expanded clone; other rows omit it.

v_gene,j_gene,abundance,d_gene,CDR3nt,CDR3aa
TRBV5-8,TRBJ1-1,-,-,TGTGCCAGCAGCTTCAGTGCGGGGGATGAAGCTTTCTTT,CASSFSAGDEAFF
TRBV9,TRBJ2-2,-,-,TGTGCCAGCAGCGAGAGACAGGTTGCGAACACCGGGGAGCTGTTTTTT,CASSERQVANTGELFF
TRBV11-2,TRBJ2-6,-,TRBD2,TGTGCCAGCAGCTTAGAAGGGGCGGGAGGATGGCCTGGGGCCAACGTCCTGACTTTC,CASSLEGAGGWPGANVLTF
TRBV3-1/TRBV3-2,TRBJ1-4,-,-,TGTGCCAGCAGCCAAGTCAGGGAGGGTCAGACTAATGAAAAACTGTTTTTT,CASSQVREGQTNEKLFF
TRBV7-2,TRBJ1-1,few,TRBD1,TGTGCCAGCAGCTTCCGGTCCCGGGACAGGGGCATTGAAGCTTTCTTT,CASSFRSRDRGIEAFF
TRBV6-2/TRBV6-3,TRBJ2-7,-,-,TGTGCCAGCAGCGCAATCTCGACAGCTTACGAGCAGTACTTC,CASSAISTAYEQYF
TRBV6-5,TRBJ2-7,few,-,TGTGCCAGCGGCTTTAGCGGAAGGGAGCAGTACTTC,CASGFSGREQYF
TRBV2,TRBJ1-6,-,-,TGTGCCAGCAGTCCCGACACCAATTCACCCCTCCACTTT,CASSPDTNSPLHF
TRBV2,TRBJ1-1,once,-,TGTGCCAGCAGTGAAGCCCGGGTCACTGAAGCTTTCTTT,CASSEARVTEAFF
TRBV11-3,TRBJ2-5,-,-,TGTGCCAGCAGCTTAGTAGTAGAGACCCAGTACTTC,CASSLVVETQYF
TRBV20-1,TRBJ2-1,-,-,TGCAGTGCTAGTGGGGGAGGCTATGAGCAGTTCTTC,CSASGGGYEQFF
TRBV4-1,TRBJ2-1,-,-,TGCGCCAGCAGCCCCGTGGGCCCCCGGGGAAATGAGCAGTTCTTC,CASSPVGPRGNEQFF
TRBV11-2,TRBJ2-7,-,-,TGTGCCAGCAGCTGGCAGGTTACCTACGAGCAGTACTTC,CASSWQVTYEQYF
TRBV9,TRBJ1-3,-,-,TGTGCCAGCAGCGGAGGAATTGGTCTCTCTGGAAACACCATATATTTT,CASSGGIGLSGNTIYF
TRBV11-2,TRBJ2-7,-,-,TGTGCCAGCAGCCCCCAGACAGGTGACTACGAGCAGTACTTC,CASSPQTGDYEQYF
TRBV20-1,TRBJ2-7,-,TRBD2,TGCAGTGCTCCGGGGGGGGTTGGGCAGTACTTC,CSAPGGVGQYF
TRBV30,TRBJ2-3,-,-,TGTGCCTGGAAGGAGGCGGGGACCACAGATACGCAGTATTTT,CAWKEAGTTDTQYF
TRBV11-2,TRBJ1-5,-,TRBD1,TGTGCCAGCAGCCTTGGACAGGGGGGCAATCAGCCCCAGCATTTT,CASSLGQGGNQPQHF
TRBV6-2/TRBV6-3,TRBJ2-7,once,TRBD2,TGTGCCAGCAGTTATGTAGCGGGAGTGGATGAGCAGTACTTC,CASSYVAGVDEQYF
TRBV19,TRBJ2-1,-,TRBD2,TGTGCCAGTACTAGCGGGAGATACAATGAGCAGTTCTTC,CASTSGRYNEQFF
TRBV11-3,TRBJ1-3,-,-,TGTGCCAGCAGCGACCCGGGACACGAAAACACCATATATTTT,CASSDPGHENTIYF
TRBV5-1,TRBJ2-2,-,-,TGCGCCAGCAGCTTGGGGCAGAAAAACACCGGGGAGCTGTTTTTT,CASSLGQKNTGELFF
TRBV15,TRBJ1-2,-,-,TGTGCCACCAGCAGAGAAGGAGTACCCAATGGCTACACCTTC,CATSREGVPNGYTF
TRBV19,TRBJ1-1,-,TRBD1,TGTGCCAGTAGTCCCGACAGGGCGACAGCGATGAACACTGAAGCTTTCTTT,CASSPDRATAMNTEAFF
TRBV11-3,TRBJ2-1,-,-,TGTGCCAGCAGCTTGGGCAGCGGCCTCTACAATGAGCAGTTCTTC,CASSLGSGLYNEQFF
TRBV28,TRBJ2-1,-,-,TGTGCCAGCAGGCGCCTAGCCCCCGCCCTCGGTGAGCAGTTCTTC,CASRRLAPALGEQFF
TRBV27,TRBJ1-2,-,-,TGTGCCAGCAGTCTCCAGGACAGTTCTTTCTATGGCTACACCTTC,CASSLQDSSFYGYTF
TRBV12-3/TRBV12-4,TRBJ2-3,-,-,TGTGCCAGCAGTTCCTACCCCGATACGCAGTATTTT,CASSSYPDTQYF
TRBV13,TRBJ2-1,-,TRBD2,TGTGCCAGAGGGGGCCCGGGACTAGCGACAAATGAGCAGTTCTTC,CARGGPGLATNEQFF
TRBV7-6,TRBJ1-1,-,TRBD1,TGTGCCAGCAGTTCCCCCTTGACAGGGTCCACTGAAGCTTTCTTT,CASSSPLTGSTEAFF
TRBV19,TRBJ1-2,-,-,TGTGCCAGTAGACAGGGCGGTCATGGCTACACCTTC,CASRQGGHGYTF
TRBV13,TRBJ1-2,-,TRBD1,TGTGCCAGCAGCACCCGGGACAGGGATGGCTACACCTTC,CASSTRDRDGYTF
TRBV4-3,TRBJ1-1,-,-,TGCGCCAGCAGCCAAGATCGGTTAGTCACTGAAGCTTTCTTT,CASSQDRLVTEAFF
TRBV11-2,TRBJ1-1,-,-,TGTGCCAGCAGCTTAGATCAGGGTGAAGCTTTCTTT,CASSLDQGEAFF
TRBV2,TRBJ2-6,-,-,TGTGCCAGCAGTGAAGCGCGGTCTTCCGGGGCCAACGTCCTGACTTTC,CASSEARSSGANVLTF
TRBV18,TRBJ1-2,-,-,TGTGCCAGCTCACCCCCGATTGGGGGCGGCTACACCTTC,CASSPPIGGGYTF
TRBV2,TRBJ1-1,-,-,TGTGCCAGCTGGGACACCATGAACACTGAAGCTTTCTTT,CASWDTMNTEAFF
TRBV30,TRBJ2-1,-,TRBD1,TGTGCCTGGAGTGTAGGGGGCTGGGAGCAGTTCTTC,CAWSVGGWEQFF
TRBV10-3,TRBJ2-7,-,TRBD1,TGTGCCATCGCGAGGGGACAGGGACAGTACGAGCAGTACTTC,CAIARGQGQYEQYF
TRBV19,TRBJ1-5,-,-,TGTGCCACCGGGACAAGGAACAATCAGCCCCAGCATTTT,CATGTRNNQPQHF
TRBV11-3,TRBJ1-1,-,TRBD1,TGTGCCAGCAGCTCGGGACAGGGGCTGAACACTGAAGCTTTCTTT,CASSSGQGLNTEAFF
TRBV28,TRBJ1-1,-,TRBD1,TGTGCCAGCAGCCCTGCGGGACAGGGGGATACTGAAGCTTTCTTT,CASSPAGQGDTEAFF
TRBV19,TRBJ1-1,-,TRBD1,TGTGCCAGTAGTATGGGACAGGTGACCACTGAAGCTTTCTTT,CASSMGQVTTEAFF
TRBV5-8,TRBJ1-2,-,TRBD1,TGTGCCAGCAGCTTGACCTCAGGGGGCTGGGGCGGCTACACCTTC,CASSLTSGGWGGYTF
TRBV13,TRBJ2-7,-,-,TGTGCCAGCAGCCTCCCCCAGGGATTGAAGCAGTACTTC,CASSLPQGLKQYF
TRBV6-5,TRBJ2-7,-,TRBD1,TGTGCCAGCAGCCCGGACAGGGATAGCCCCTACGAGCAGTACTTC,CASSPDRDSPYEQYF
TRBV4-3,TRBJ2-2,-,TRBD1,TGCGCCAGCAGCCAAGATCCGGGACAGGGGGCCGGGGAGCTGTTTTTT,CASSQDPGQGAGELFF
TRBV20-1,TRBJ1-2,-,-,TGCAGTGCCTTCGCCACTTCTGGCTACACCTTC,CSAFATSGYTF
TRBV2,TRBJ2-7,-,-,TGTGCCAGCAGTGAAGCTGGGCTGAGGGTTACGGGGGACGAGCAGTACTTC,CASSEAGLRVTGDEQYF
TRBV7-2,TRBJ1-1,-,TRBD1,TGTGCCAGCAGCTTAGCTGGACAGGGGGTATGGACTGAAGCTTTCTTT,CASSLAGQGVWTEAFF
TRBV27,TRBJ1-2,-,-,TGTGCCAGCAGGAGCCACCCCAGGGACTATGGCTACACCTTC,CASRSHPRDYGYTF
TRBV7-2,TRBJ1-1,-,TRBD1,TGTGCCAGCAGCTTAGTGACAGGGGGTGTTATGAACACTGAAGCTTTCTTT,CASSLVTGGVMNTEAFF
TRBV29-1,TRBJ2-7,-,-,TGCAGCGTTGTTCAAGGGGCGCATAACGAGCAGTACTTC,CSVVQGAHNEQYF
TRBV5-5,TRBJ2-1,-,-,TGTGCCAGCAGAGGCGGGGCCAACTCCTACAATGAGCAGTTCTTC,CASRGGANSYNEQFF